This T cell receptor (beta chain) came from a study of regulatory T cells in long-lasting Graves disease (dated by TCRdb to the early 2020s). General notes on the study: Antithyroid drugs had been taken for less than 3 months by newly diagnosed Graves' disease patients. A total of some 33 samples were covered by TCR sequencing, comprising some 13 persistent and roughly 20 newly diagnosed Graves' disease patients. The study took place in China and was registered as a clinical trial. This study used TCR sequencing and RNA sequencing of peripheral blood to compare persistent Graves' disease patients against newly diagnosed Graves' disease patients. Overall study results and their limits: Peripheral blood alone was examined, since thyroid tissue, which constituted the primary lesion, could not be accessed. TRBV28, TRBJ1-2 and TRBJ2-5 were preferentially used in persistent disease, while TRBV20-1 and TRBJ2-1 were favored in newly diagnosed disease. A larger number of public clonotypes was shared among persistent patients (approximately 2,600) than among newly diagnosed patients (roughly 970). Only the TCR beta chain was sequenced and analyzed. The authors acknowledged the small sample size as a limitation that may reduce accuracy. Persistent Graves' disease patients showed lower TCR Shannon entropy and fewer highly expanded clones than newly diagnosed patients, suggesting clonal expansion.

V ends up 2 bases short and J 6 bases short, with an unmatched junction base count of 9. Reading from cysteine to phenylalanine, the CDR3 counts 16 amino acids. The entry retains the CDR3 DNA only, 48 bases that are in frame from base 1. From a lookup of the germline V gene, CDR1 and CDR2 are MDHEN and SYDVKM. Library method: multiplex PCR. Sequencing relied on an Illumina HiSeq 4000. To build TCR beta libraries, CDR3 regions were amplified by Arm-PCR using iRepertoire HTBI primers. Before sequencing, the PCR products went through gel purification. In the source study's methods: Gene usage analysis of CDR3 amino acid clonotypes used the approximately 62 TRBV and 14 to 15 TRBJ segments found across samples. COPE and FqMerger were used to merge filtered high-quality paired reads into contigs. Contigs were aligned with BLAST to IMGT TRBV, TRBD and TRBJ reference genes, and CDR3 was defined per IMGT. Any clonotype with a frequency above 0.1% was classified as a highly expanded clone. Shannon entropy served as the measure of repertoire diversity, while the Gini coefficient captured V-J evenness. A clonotype found in more than one individual was treated as public. TCRdb reran the public reads through fastp at Q25 and MiXCR, keeping productive beta chains. Merged by CDR3 protein, the rows form single entries marked with the most common genes and DNA. The V and J calls shown here were made by TCRdb, not taken from the authors' results. For this sample there are more than 400,000 distinct CDR3 sequences; over 15% appear just once. The ten largest clones capture roughly 10% of the sample.

In light of the paper, this sample's time point label describes: newly diagnosed GD, antithyroid drugs for less than 3 months. RNA was extracted from PBMCs in TRIzol for both TCR sequencing and RNA sequencing. Graves' disease was diagnosed according to American Thyroid Association guidelines. Patients were recruited from an endocrinology department in Xi'an, China. Each patient gave roughly 10 milliliters of peripheral blood, collected in an EDTA anticoagulant tube. Ficoll Paque Plus density gradient separation was used to isolate PBMCs, and no additional T cell sorting was done. An Agilent 2100 Bioanalyzer and agarose gel were used to check RNA quality, while a NanoDrop 2000 measured RNA concentration. This clonotype was recorded many times. What antigen it recognizes has not been identified. No clone much larger than this one lies a single base away; base qualities are absent. This same sample was also part of a study on T cells in Graves' hyperthyroidism and ophthalmopathy. From that second study: Stable Graves' hyperthyroidism was defined as the absence of progression to ophthalmopathy over 18 months of follow-up. Hyperthyroidism patients were newly diagnosed, had a disease duration of under 2 months, and were aged 18 to 65 years. The study excluded patients with uncontrolled infections, other autoimmune diseases, pregnancy or lactation. Diagnoses were based on clinical symptoms, serum thyroxine and TRAb, thyroid ultrasound and orbital computed tomography. For the first round of RT-PCR on the TCR CDR3, the HTBI primer set was used together with the Qiagen OneStep RT-PCR kit. Blood samples also contained most of the expanded thyroid clonotypes (frequency above 0.001), which suggests that blood repertoires may reflect thyroid immune responses. A model built on a 13 V-J signature distinguished ophthalmopathy from stable hyperthyroidism, reaching roughly 88% sensitivity and about 81% specificity in cross-validation and 80%/75% in testing. In validation, the model predicted progression to ophthalmopathy a median of about 6.8 months before onset, with around 70% sensitivity and 72.22% specificity. To identify distinguishing TCR V-J signatures, a discovery cohort of around 100 patients was used, comprising 43 with Graves' ophthalmopathy and roughly 60 with stable Graves' hyperthyroidism. Prospective prediction of ophthalmopathy was tested in an independent validation cohort consisting of about 19 hyperthyroidism patients and 17 patients who later progressed to ophthalmopathy. The 95 to 100 discovery patients were divided at random into training and test sets in a 7:3 ratio. Thyroid tissue and blood T-cell repertoires from about six Graves' hyperthyroidism patients were also compared in the study. After blood sampling, hyperthyroidism patients were treated with methimazole at a starting dose of 30 mg daily, and ophthalmopathy patients were treated with high-dose intravenous methylprednisolone. The libraries were constructed in a second round of multiplex PCR and then size-selected and purified. Sequencing of the libraries was done on an Illumina HiSeq2000 using paired-end 100 bp reads. SOAPnuke was used to process the raw data, removing reads that contained adapters or uncalled bases, had a mean Phred below 15, or lacked an exact match to the constant primer or identifier. COPE v1.2.5 was used to merge high-quality paired reads, and clonotypes were defined as unique nucleotide sequences. MiTCR v1.1 was used to align the clonotypes against IMGT TRBV, TRBD and TRBJ reference segments. The analysis was restricted to V-J combinations with a frequency above 0.0001, which together covered roughly 99% of the repertoires. The TCS score was defined as the ratio of F50 (clonal expansion) to E x V (chaos), calculated using BLOSUM62-based TCRdist between CDR3 peptides within each V-J. Welch's t-statistics and random forest reduced fewer than 550 V-J features to roughly 13, which were used in a naive Bayes classifier (R e1071). No statistical method was used to fix the sample size in advance, and group allocation was not hidden from the investigators. The paper reports TCR Vbeta CDR3 sequencing of over 130 peripheral blood samples: over 40 ophthalmopathy, about 75 hyperthyroidism and approximately 17 progressor patients.

Specimen: peripheral blood mononuclear cells (PBMCs), collected at new diagnosis, from a patient treated with antithyroid drugs. This clonotype was obtained from a woman aged 30 to 39 with Graves disease. Donor details come from another sample of the same person, matched by shared clones. The sequence links TRBV28 to TRBJ1-2; 10 of the junction bases match TRBD1. The encoded CDR3 is CASSLRTGGGLDGYTF. The DNA is as follows: TGTGCCAGCAGTTTACGGACAGGGGGTGGCCTAGATGGCTACACCTTC.